This entry lists 3 T cell receptor beta chains sequenced from one sample in a study of blood T cell repertoires in COVID-19. Assay used: immunoSEQ multiplex PCR; TCRdb lists only in-frame clones, some missing. This sample has 30,000 to 45,000 clones; 65% to 80% occur once, and the top ten carry approximately 1.9%. Material: peripheral blood. The receptors were sampled from a man in his 60s with active COVID-19.

This clone counts as medium-sized. V is TRBV7-3 and J is TRBJ2-7, with 10 bases that match TRBD1. V lost 5 bases and J lost 5; bases outside the gene matches: 9. Looked up from germline, CDR1 is SGHTA and CDR2 is FQGTGA. The CDR3 sequence is 15 residues long. CDR3 sequence (DNA): TGTGCCAGCAGCGCTGGACAGGGGGACCGGAACGAGCAGTACTTC. It codes for CASSAGQGDRNEQYF.

V usage is TRBV3-1 (or the pseudogene TRBV3-2) and J usage is TRBJ2-5, with D perhaps TRBD2 (5 bases). V dropped 0 bases and J dropped 5 bases, with 13 bases sitting between them. The germline CDR1 and CDR2 sequences are LGHDT and YNNKEL (reference sequence). This CDR3 region has 15 residues. The CDR3 here is CASSQDWGTGETQYF. The CDR3 DNA follows: TGTGCCAGCAGCCAAGATTGGGGAACGGGGGAGACCCAGTACTTC.

The J gene is TRBJ2-2, the V gene TRBV29-1, with 12 bases fitting TRBD2. V dropped 7 bases and J dropped 4; count of bases not matched to a gene: 4. The germline CDR1 and CDR2 sequences are SQVTM and ANQGSEA. The CDR3 totals 14 residues. The CDR3 region has the DNA TGCAGCGGCGGACTAGCGGGGCCCACCGGGGAGCTGTTTTTT. Translation gives CSGGLAGPTGELFF.